This TCR beta chain was sequenced during a study of PD-L1 blockade in urothelial cancer. Study at large: At some point between 2013 and 2015, patients got going on atezolizumab, taking 1,200 mg intravenously every 3 weeks.

Assay used: immunoSEQ multiplex PCR; TCRdb lists only in-frame clones, some missing. The sample includes tens of thousands of clones, over 65% of them seen just once. CDR1 is PRHDT, CDR2 FYEKMQ, per germline (reference sequence). V was clipped by 5 bases and J by 1 base, with 5 bases between them. The CDR3 has 13 residues. This clone was recorded once. This rearrangement joins TRBV13 to TRBJ2-2; no definite D call. The sequence was obtained from a man between 65 and 80 years old with urothelial cancer. Material: PBMCs, obtained around atezolizumab (anti-PD-L1) treatment. The CDR3 coding sequence is TGTGCCAGCAGCCAACTGAACACCGGGGAGCTGTTTTTT. Residues: CASSQLNTGELFF.